The 16 T cell receptor beta chains reported below all come from one sample, sequenced in a study of blood T cell repertoires in COVID-19. Only in-frame clones appear in the TCRdb table, and some are missing; sequencing was by immunoSEQ multiplex PCR. The profile shows approximately 170,000 clones, approximately 81% of them singletons. The specimen sequenced was PBMCs or T cells enriched from blood (not recorded which). These TCRs come from a woman aged 45-65 years who had recovered from COVID-19.

This chain links TRBV7-9 with TRBJ1-3, with D maybe TRBD1 (5 bases). The length of the CDR3 is 16 residues. Between the trimmed V and J ends, which lost 2 bases and 0 bases, there was a span of 11 bases. Germline lookup yields CDR1 SEHNR and CDR2 FQNEAQ (reference sequence). Here the CDR3 DNA reads TGTGCCAGCAGCTTAATGGGGCCCGACTCTGGAAACACCATATATTTT. Protein sequence: CASSLMGPDSGNTIYF.

This chain links TRBV3-1 (or the pseudogene TRBV3-2) with TRBJ1-1; 8 bases match TRBD1. Trimming at V came to 3 bases and at J to 4 bases, leaving 4 bases not matched to a gene. This CDR3 has 14 residues. Germline V CDR1 and CDR2: LGHDT, YNNKEL (reference sequence). CDR3 protein: CASSQHRGGTEAFF. Here the CDR3 DNA reads TGTGCCAGCAGCCAGCACAGGGGGGGCACTGAAGCTTTCTTT.

CDR3 amino acids: CASSLMRDTGELFF. CDR3 nucleotides: TGTGCCAGCAGTTTGATGCGGGACACCGGGGAGCTGTTTTTT. The V gene is TRBV2, the J gene TRBJ2-2, with D maybe TRBD2 (5 bases). V was cut by 5 bases and J by 3 bases, with 10 bases left in between. The CDR3 length is 14 residues. Germline V CDR1 and CDR2: SNHLY, FYNNEI.

The V and J genes are TRBV5-6 and TRBJ2-3; maybe TRBD1 (6 bases). This CDR3 is built from 15 residues. From germline, CDR1 is SGHDT and CDR2 YYEEEE. V was shortened by 4 bases and J by 3 bases, with 15 bases between the two germline ends. Here the CDR3 DNA reads TGTGCCAGCAGCAGGCAGGGGATTGGAACAGATACGCAGTATTTT. Protein: CASSRQGIGTDTQYF.

The gene calls are TRBV20-1 and TRBJ2-5; weak D call: TRBD1 (6 bases). Germline V gene sequence: CDR1 DFQATT, CDR2 SNEGSKA (reference sequence). There are 14 residues in the CDR3. Trimming removed 3 bases from V and 5 bases from J, with 16 bases in between. CDR3 nucleotide sequence: TGCAGTGCTAGTGGGGACACAATAATTGAGACCCAGTACTTC. Translating gives CSASGDTIIETQYF.

The chain couples TRBV28 to TRBJ2-7, with D hard to call. V was pared by 3 bases and J by 3 bases, with 6 bases between. CDR3 size: 12 residues. Germline CDR1 reads MDHEN; CDR2 reads SYDVKM. The CDR3 bases are TGTGCCAGCAGTTTGAGAGTCTACGAGCAGTACTTC. It encodes CASSLRVYEQYF. Variable domain in full (rest from reference TRBV28 and TRBJ2-7): DVKVTQSSRYLVKRTGEKVFLECVQDMDHENMFWYRQDPGLGLRLIYFSYDVKMKEKGDIPEGYSVSREKKERFSLILESASTNQTSMYLCASSLRVYEQYFGPGTRLTVT.

A single count supports this clone. V gene TRBV3-1 (or the pseudogene TRBV3-2) combines with J gene TRBJ1-5, with D perhaps TRBD1 (5 bases). The V gene lost 5 bases and the J gene lost 5 bases, with 10 bases spanning the gap. CDR3 length equals 13 residues. Germline values: CDR1 LGHDT, CDR2 YNNKEL (reference sequence). Here the CDR3 reads CASSDTGDQPQHF. The CDR3 bases are TGTGCCAGCAGCGATACAGGAGATCAGCCCCAGCATTTT.

About this clone: The junction departs from the called germline gene at one end, perhaps through a read error. This rearrangement joins TRBV6-2 or TRBV6-3 to TRBJ2-2; D is uncertain. Germline V gives CDR1 MNHEY, CDR2 SVGEGT. This CDR3 has 13 residues. The CDR3 spells CASSYSGTGELFF. The CDR3, as DNA: TGTGCCAGCAGCTACTCCGGGACCGGGGAGCTGTTTTTT.

The chain employs TRBV2 and TRBJ1-6; the match to TRBD1 covers 7 bases. Germline V gives CDR1 SNHLY, CDR2 FYNNEI. The CDR3 spans 13 residues. V was pared by 8 bases and J by 10 bases, with 8 bases of the junction left unmatched. The CDR3 DNA reads TGTGCCAGCTCCTACAGGGGCGCATCACCCCTCCACTTT. This sequence encodes CASSYRGASPLHF.

CDR3 loop: CASSPYPKTSGSTDTQYF. CDR3 DNA sequence: TGTGCCAGCAGCCCGTACCCAAAGACTAGCGGTAGCACAGATACGCAGTATTTT. The chain combines TRBV7-2 with TRBJ2-3; the match to TRBD2 covers 9 bases. The CDR3 contains 18 residues. The V gene's germline CDR1 is SGHTA and CDR2 FQGNSA. The V gene end was trimmed by 5 bases and the J gene end by 0 bases; junction bases not matched to a gene: 12.

The chain links TRBV19 to TRBJ2-7, with 8 bases matching TRBD2. V lost 3 bases and J lost 3; bases outside the gene matches: 7. The CDR3 spans 15 residues. The V gene's germline CDR1 is LNHDA and CDR2 SQIVND (reference sequence). The DNA for the CDR3 is TGTGCCAGTAGTATTGGAGCGGGAGCGTTCTACGAGCAGTACTTC. Its protein is CASSIGAGAFYEQYF.

In the case of this clone: At one end the junction does not follow the germline gene, possibly because of a read error. J is TRBJ1-2 and V is TRBV3-1 (or the pseudogene TRBV3-2), with D maybe TRBD1 (6 bases). The CDR3 totals 13 residues. Germline lookup yields CDR1 LGHDT and CDR2 YNNKEL (reference sequence). Here the CDR3 reads CASSQMGGAGAAF. The CDR3 DNA sequence: TGTGCCAGCAGCCAAATGGGGGGTGCGGGGGCAGCCTTC.

CDR3 amino acids: CASSYRRSNYGYTF. CDR3 nucleotides: TGTGCCAGCAGTTACCGGAGATCTAACTATGGCTACACCTTC. V is TRBV6-5 and J is TRBJ1-2; D is ambiguous. Trimming took off 2 bases at V and 0 bases at J, with 7 bases between the two ends. This CDR3 has 14 residues. The germline V gene encodes CDR1 MNHEY and CDR2 SVGAGI.

V is TRBV28 and J is TRBJ1-5, with D hard to call. Trimming stripped 6 bases from V and 0 bases from J, with 15 bases between. Germline V gene sequence: CDR1 MDHEN, CDR2 SYDVKM. The CDR3 is 16 residues long. CDR3 nucleotides: TGTGCCAGCAGCCCGCCGAGGTCCTATAGCAATCAGCCCCAGCATTTT. Protein sequence: CASSPPRSYSNQPQHF.

This chain links TRBV19 with TRBJ2-1, with a tentative D call TRBD1 (5 bases). The germline CDR1 and CDR2 sequences are LNHDA and SQIVND (reference sequence). The V end lost 3 bases, the J end lost 8 bases, and 11 bases lay between the germline ends. This CDR3 region has 13 residues. The CDR3 nucleotides read TGTGCCAGTAGTATCAGTTTAGGGGATGAGCAGTTCTTC. Amino acid sequence: CASSISLGDEQFF.

V usage is TRBV9 and J usage is TRBJ2-5; perhaps TRBD2 as D (5 bases). Germline V gene data show CDR1 as SGDLS and CDR2 as YYNGEE. Trimming cost V 3 bases and J 5 bases, with 14 bases left between them. This CDR3 has 14 residues. CDR3 nucleotide sequence: TGTGCCAGCAGCGAACTAGTATTTTCCGAGACCCAGTACTTC. It codes for CASSELVFSETQYF.